Detailed here is one T cell receptor (beta chain). Its target is unknown. Arm-PCR of CDR3 regions and iRepertoire HTBI primers were used to build TCR beta libraries. Using its own MiXCR run on the multiplex PCR reads, TCRdb lists one record per CDR3 protein. Found here are fewer than 550,000 distinct CDR3 sequences, about 16% of them singletons; the top ten hold 20% to 25%. This CDR3 comprises 16 residues. Germline lookup yields CDR1 SGHVS and CDR2 FNYEAQ. V lost 2 bases to trimming and J lost 4 bases, with 15 bases between them. The data derive from a study of regulatory T cells in long-lasting Graves disease. Indicated time point: newly diagnosed GD, antithyroid drugs for less than 3 months. TCR sequences were obtained from RNA taken from PBMCs. As collected, the peripheral blood samples measured 7 to 9.5 milliliters each and went into EDTA tubes. Regarding the study as a whole: Segments TRBV28, TRBJ1-2 and TRBJ2-5 showed preferential usage in persistent disease. TCR diversity was lower in persistent Graves' patients (versus newly diagnosed ones). Analyses excluded thyroid tissue, covering peripheral blood alone.

These records were also assigned to another study, of T cells in Graves' hyperthyroidism and ophthalmopathy.

This TCR derives from a woman aged 40-65 years with Graves disease. The J gene is TRBJ1-3, the V gene TRBV7-6; a possible D gene is TRBD1 (6 bases). The input for sequencing was peripheral blood mononuclear cells (PBMCs), taken at new diagnosis, from a patient treated with antithyroid drugs. The CDR3 bases are TGTGCCAGCAGCTTATATACGGGGGCTACAGGAAACACCATATATTTT. Residues: CASSLYTGATGNTIYF.